This T cell receptor beta chain emerged from a study of T-cell memory formation after mild COVID-19. Findings and limits, study-wide: Chiefly within CM and EM were the contracting CD4+ clones; CD8+ ones were within EMRA. Second-wave clones reaching peak frequency on day 37 lacked confirmed SARS-CoV-2 specificity. Detection of some responders pre-infection suggested pre-existing cross-reactive memory T cells participated.

This CDR3 has 13 amino acids. The V gene's germline CDR1 is MNHEY and CDR2 SVGAGI. Germline trimming cut 7 bases from V and 8 bases from J; bases unmatched to any gene: 9. TCR alpha and TCR beta cDNA libraries carrying sample barcodes and UMIs came from 5'RACE with constant-segment primers. Each CDR3 protein gets one entry after TCRdb re-called the 5' RACE reads with MiXCR. Counted here are approximately 440,000 distinct CDR3 sequences, around 18% occurring once; the ten biggest clones make up 7.5% to 9.5%. A remark on this clonotype: What it binds is unknown.

The sequence came from an adult woman who had mild COVID-19 (a few samples of this study predate the infection). Cell type and time point are not known. The V call is TRBV6-5, the J call TRBJ1-1; 8 bases line up with TRBD1. The material sequenced was PBMCs or a T cell subset sorted from them (not recorded which). CDR3 in amino acids: CASTKEGTGEAFF. The CDR3 nucleotides are TGTGCCAGCACCAAGGAGGGGACAGGAGAAGCTTTCTTT.